Below, 17 T cell receptor beta chains from the same sample are listed, as sequenced in a study of siplizumab effects on memory and regulatory T cells. Sequencing used immunoSEQ multiplex PCR; TCRdb keeps in-frame clones, though not all of them. The data contain approximately 60,000 clones, just over 95% of them singletons. Specimen: naive CD8+ T cells sorted from blood. All receptors derive from a human donor in good health.

The chain joins TRBV7-2 to TRBJ2-7, with D possibly matching TRBD2 (7 bases). Germline CDR1 reads SGHTA; CDR2 reads FQGNSA. V gave up 1 base and J gave up 2 bases, with 12 bases separating them. This CDR3 spans 15 amino acids. This CDR3 is CASSLEVGGPYEQYF. Here the CDR3 DNA reads TGTGCCAGCAGCTTAGAAGTGGGGGGGCCCTACGAGCAGTACTTC.

V is TRBV27 and J is TRBJ2-2; a weak D match, TRBD1 (6 bases). Trimming pared 4 bases from V and 2 bases from J, leaving 8 bases between. The CDR3 consists of 14 residues. Germline V gene sequence: CDR1 MNHEY, CDR2 SMNVEV (reference sequence). The CDR3 nucleotides read TGTGCCAGCAGTTGGGGACAAAACACCGGGGAGCTGTTTTTT. Translated: CASSWGQNTGELFF.

About this clone: Other DNA sequences within the sample encode an identical CDR3. The gene calls are TRBV4-1 and TRBJ2-7; D gene unclear. The CDR3 has 14 amino acids. The V end lost 1 base, the J end lost 4 bases, and 11 bases lay between the germline ends. Germline assignment: CDR1 MGHRA and CDR2 YSYEKL. Here the CDR3 reads CASSQGTPGYEQYF. The DNA for the CDR3 is TGCGCCAGCAGCCAAGGGACGCCAGGTTACGAGCAGTACTTC.

This chain links TRBV6-1 with TRBJ2-7, with D perhaps TRBD2 (6 bases). Germline V gives CDR1 MNHNS, CDR2 SASEGT. The CDR3 is 12 residues long. Trimming stripped 8 bases from V and 6 bases from J, with 14 bases between. The CDR3 here is CASGYRGFEQYF. CDR3 coding DNA: TGTGCCAGCGGCTATCGGGGGTTCGAGCAGTACTTC.

The rearrangement uses TRBV6-6 and TRBJ1-2; D uncertain. Looked up from germline, CDR1 is MNHNY and CDR2 is SVGAGI (reference sequence). CDR3 length: 14 amino acids. Trimming cost V 6 bases and J 4 bases, with 15 bases left between them. CDR3 region: CASRDPGFLYGYTF. The DNA for the CDR3 is TGTGCCAGCAGAGATCCGGGGTTCCTCTATGGCTACACCTTC.

The chain carries TRBV4-1 and TRBJ1-3; 7 nucleotides match TRBD1. Losses at the gene ends were 0 bases for V and 0 bases for J; bases not matched to a gene: 2. This CDR3 has 16 residues. Germline V gene data show CDR1 as MGHRA and CDR2 as YSYEKL. The CDR3 region has the DNA TGCGCCAGCAGCCAAGATGGGACAGCCTCTGGAAACACCATATATTTT. As protein: CASSQDGTASGNTIYF.

V usage is TRBV5-4 and J usage is TRBJ2-7; the match to TRBD2 covers 7 bases. The CDR3 runs 15 residues. J gave up 4 bases and V 2 bases, and 9 bases lay outside the gene matches. CDR1 and CDR2 (germline): SGHNT, YYREEE (reference sequence). The CDR3 DNA sequence: TGTGCCAGCAGCTTAAGTCGGGGGGAAATATACGAGCAGTACTTC. Translated, it gives CASSLSRGEIYEQYF.

This chain joins TRBV6-5 and TRBJ1-2; D unresolved. CDR3 length: 12 residues. Trimming removed 0 bases at V and 5 bases at J, with 4 bases between. The V gene's germline CDR1 is MNHEY and CDR2 SVGAGI. The CDR3 is CASSYSGYGYTF. The CDR3, as DNA: TGTGCCAGCAGTTACTCGGGTTATGGCTACACCTTC.

The chain links TRBV5-6 to TRBJ2-7; the D is unclear. V was cut by 5 bases and J by 3 bases, with 3 bases left in between. Per germline, CDR1 SGHDT and CDR2 YYEEEE. The CDR3 contains 10 residues. In nucleotides, the CDR3 is TGTGCCAGCAGGGACTACGAGCAGTACTTC. Translation: CASRDYEQYF. The full variable domain, rest sourced from reference TRBV5-6 and TRBJ2-7, is DAGVTQSPTHLIKTRGQQVTLRCSPKSGHDTVSWYQQALGQGPQFIFQYYEEEERQRGNFPDRFSGHQFPNYSSELNVNALLLGDSALYLCASRDYEQYFGPGTRLTVT.

CDR3 bases: TGCGCCAGCAGCTTATATACAGAGCCCTACGAGCAGTACTTC. It yields the protein CASSLYTEPYEQYF. The chain couples TRBV5-1 to TRBJ2-7; no reliable D call. Germline lookup yields CDR1 SGHRS and CDR2 YFSETQ. CDR3 length: 14 residues. V was pared by 2 bases and J by 2 bases, with 11 bases between.

The chain has TRBV5-4 and TRBJ1-6; the D gene is possibly TRBD1 (5 bases). CDR1 is SGHNT and CDR2 is YYREEE in the germline V gene (reference sequence). V shed 5 bases and J shed 10 bases, with 16 bases lying between them. The CDR3 is made up of 14 amino acids. The CDR3 region is CASSPGHTRSPLHF. The CDR3 DNA is TGTGCCAGCAGTCCCGGACACACGAGATCACCCCTCCACTTT.

DNA for the CDR3: TGCGCCAGCAGCCAAGATCTGGGCAGCTCCTACGAGCAGTACTTC. This translates into CASSQDLGSSYEQYF. The chain uses TRBV4-1 and TRBJ2-7, with D unclear. Germline V gene sequence: CDR1 MGHRA, CDR2 YSYEKL. With 0 bases removed from V and 0 bases from J, the gap between germline ends came to 9 bases. This CDR3 is 15 amino acids long.

The chain couples TRBV7-6 to TRBJ1-4; 8 bases match TRBD1. CDR1 is SGHVS, CDR2 FNYEAQ, per germline. This CDR3 contains 14 residues. Trimming took 2 bases from V and 8 from J; bases not matched to a gene: 4. CDR3 loop: CASSLQGAFEKLFF. Written as DNA, the CDR3 is TGTGCCAGCAGCTTACAGGGGGCCTTCGAAAAACTGTTTTTT.

This clone was seen only once. The chain employs TRBV7-3 and TRBJ2-5, with 12 bases identical to TRBD2. The closer fit of TRBJ2-7 to the DNA end suggests the J call may be wrong. The CDR3 sequence is 15 residues long. In germline, CDR1 is SGHTA, CDR2 FQGTGA. The CDR3 is CASSPLAGGPDEQYF. The CDR3 nucleotides read TGTGCCAGCAGCCCTCTAGCGGGGGGGCCGGACGAGCAGTACTTC.

The V gene is TRBV27, the J gene TRBJ2-7, with D tentatively TRBD1 (5 bases). Trimming pared 0 bases from V and 0 bases from J, leaving 12 bases between. Looked up from germline, CDR1 is MNHEY and CDR2 is SMNVEV (reference sequence). This CDR3 has 16 amino acids. The CDR3 protein is CASSLSFDSFSYEQYF. In DNA, the CDR3 is TGTGCCAGCAGTTTATCCTTCGACAGCTTCTCCTACGAGCAGTACTTC.

This clone was found a few times. This sequence joins TRBV4-2 and TRBJ1-1; tentatively, D is TRBD1 (5 bases). Germline CDR1 and CDR2: LGHNA and YNFKEQ. The CDR3 totals 15 residues. The V and J ends lost 0 bases and 1 base respectively, with 9 bases between them. CDR3 coding DNA: TGTGCCAGCAGCCAAGAAGCAGGGTGGAACACTGAAGCTTTCTTT. This encodes CASSQEAGWNTEAFF.

This clone was picked up one time. The chain recombines TRBV7-9 with TRBJ2-7; D is perhaps TRBD1 (5 bases). Trimming took off 0 bases at V and 4 bases at J, with 13 bases between the two ends. The CDR3 has 15 residues. CDR1 is SEHNR and CDR2 is FQNEAQ in the germline V gene (reference sequence). This chain's CDR3 is CASSLAPGLIYEQYF. CDR3 DNA: TGTGCCAGCAGCTTAGCCCCAGGGTTGATTTACGAGCAGTACTTC.